This T cell receptor beta chain was identified during a study of cytomegalovirus exposure and HLA in healthy donors. Whole-study results and caveats: Immune exposure information available was restricted to CMV serostatus. A later analysis revealed that TCR association rates differed between HLA loci, peaking at DRB1 and bottoming out at HLA-C.

This PCR relied on a set of 60 Vbeta primers and 13 Jbeta primers. Sequenced by immunoSEQ multiplex PCR; TCRdb stores in-frame clones only, minus some. The sample includes about 210,000 clones, roughly 82% of them seen just once. This clone has only one observation. Its antigen is not identified. All the people who gave samples were healthy bone marrow donors. This TCR came from a man aged 40-49 years in good health and CMV-seropositive. Sequenced: PBMCs.

The CDR3 loop is CASRPTGVETQYF. CDR3 DNA sequence: TGTGCCAGCAGGCCGACAGGGGTAGAGACCCAGTACTTC. The rearrangement uses TRBV6-5 and TRBJ2-5, with 8 bases aligning to TRBD1. The CDR3 loop spans 13 amino acids. Per germline, CDR1 MNHEY and CDR2 SVGAGI. The V segment lost 6 bases and the J segment 4 bases; nucleotides outside the gene matches: 4.